Listed below are T cell receptor beta chains from one sample, sequenced in a study of spatial heterogeneity in lung cancer. One entry per CDR3 protein, called by TCRdb with MiXCR from the 5' RACE reads. The table records about 16,000 distinct CDR3 sequences, about 6.5% of them present only once. The sample was lung tumor tissue, taken at surgery. The source of these receptors is a female donor with early-stage non-small cell lung cancer. Both conserved end residues are part of each CDR3. D genes are given only for firm matches. Clone size is stated in some rows and not others, as once, few, many or a class when expanded.

J gene | clone size | V gene | D gene | CDR3 DNA | CDR3 protein
TRBJ2-5 | . | TRBV15 | . | TGTGCCACCAGCAGACCCGCGCTGCACGGGGGAGAGACCCAGTACTTC | CATSRPALHGGETQYF
TRBJ1-6 | many | TRBV21-1 | . | TGTGCCAGCAGCAAAGCAGACAGGGTTCGATCACCCCTCCACTTT | CASSKADRVRSPLHF
TRBJ2-7 | many | TRBV12-3/TRBV12-4 | TRBD2 | TGTGCCAGCACCTCTAGCGGGGGAACCTACGAGCAGTACTTC | CASTSSGGTYEQYF
TRBJ2-5 | medium-sized | TRBV5-1 | TRBD1 | TGCGCCAGCAGCTTGAGCGACAGGGGGCGAGGGGAGACCCAGTACTTC | CASSLSDRGRGETQYF
TRBJ1-6 | many | TRBV6-6 | . | TGTGCCAGCAAGGAGAACAGGGTGCTTTCACCCCTCCACTTT | CASKENRVLSPLHF
TRBJ1-3 | many | TRBV7-6 | . | TGTGCCAGCAGCTTAGTAGCCCCGGGAAACACCATATATTTT | CASSLVAPGNTIYF
TRBJ1-6 | many | TRBV27 | TRBD1 | TGTGCCAGCCGCAATTTCGGAGGGGGCTCGGGGAATTCACCCCTCCACTTT | CASRNFGGGSGNSPLHF
TRBJ1-2 | many | TRBV7-2 | . | TGTGCCAGCAGCTTATCAGTCCTCTATGGCTACACCTTC | CASSLSVLYGYTF
TRBJ1-5 | few | TRBV28 | . | TGTGCCAGTGGACGGAGCTTTCAGCCCCAGCATTTT | CASGRSFQPQHF
TRBJ2-3 | many | TRBV28 | TRBD1 | TGTGCCAGCAGTATAACAGGGGGCTTCACAGATACGCAGTATTTT | CASSITGGFTDTQYF
TRBJ2-3 | many | TRBV11-2 | . | TGTGCCAGCAGCGCGGGCCACTTAAGCACAGATACGCAGTATTTT | CASSAGHLSTDTQYF
TRBJ1-1 | . | TRBV30 | . | TGTGCCGGGGGGCGGGGGAACACTGAAGCTTTCTTT | CAGGRGNTEAFF
TRBJ1-2 | . | TRBV5-5 | . | TGTGCCAGCAGCTTGGAGGGAGGGGCTTCCAACTATGGCTACACCTTC | CASSLEGGASNYGYTF
TRBJ2-3 | many | TRBV5-1 | . | TGCGCCAGCAGCTTGGACTCCACAGATACGCAGTATTTT | CASSLDSTDTQYF
TRBJ2-2 | many | TRBV14 | TRBD1 | TGTGCCAGCAGCCCCCCGGGACAGGGACCCCTGAACACCGGGGAGCTGTTTTTT | CASSPPGQGPLNTGELFF
TRBJ1-5 | many | TRBV10-1 | . | TGCGCCAGCAGTGAGTCGGGGAGCAATCAGCCCCAGCATTTT | CASSESGSNQPQHF
TRBJ1-3 | many | TRBV20-1 | . | TGCAGTGCTAGAGTCGGCGGGCGATCTGGAAACACCATATATTTT | CSARVGGRSGNTIYF
TRBJ1-5 | many | TRBV5-6 | . | TGTGCCAGCAGCCATAGCAATCAGCCCCAGCATTTT | CASSHSNQPQHF
TRBJ1-3 | . | TRBV20-1 | . | TGCAGTGCTTTCCGTGGAAACACCATATATTTT | CSAFRGNTIYF
TRBJ2-5 | few | TRBV20-1 | TRBD2 | TGCAGTGCTAGAGGTAGCGGGGGGATCCAAGAGACCCAGTACTTC | CSARGSGGIQETQYF
TRBJ2-2 | many | TRBV7-2 | TRBD2 | TGTGCCAGCAGCTTAGTTGCAGCGGGGCGAAACACCGGGGAGCTGTTTTTT | CASSLVAAGRNTGELFF
TRBJ1-1 | many | TRBV6-1 | . | TGTGCCAGCAGTGAAGCGCGGTCTACTGAAGCTTTCTTT | CASSEARSTEAFF
TRBJ2-7 | many | TRBV14 | TRBD1 | TGTGCCAGCAGCCGGATCTCGACAGGGGGCATGTACTTC | CASSRISTGGMYF
TRBJ1-1 | many | TRBV27 | . | TGTGCCAGCAGTAGGTGGGGGGACACTGAAGCTTTCTTT | CASSRWGDTEAFF
TRBJ2-2 | many | TRBV7-3 | . | TGTGCCAGCAGCCCGACTGCGAACACCGGGGAGCTGTTTTTT | CASSPTANTGELFF